This TCR beta chain appears in the sequencing data of a study of CD8 T cells in ankylosing spondylitis. This clonotype occurred many times. TCRdb re-derived calls from the 5' RACE reads in MiXCR, one entry per CDR3 protein. The repertoire holds 130,000 or so distinct CDR3 sequences, with over 6% as singletons. The V gene end was trimmed by 5 bases and the J gene end by 0 bases; junction bases not matched to a gene: 6. This CDR3 has 16 residues. Germline CDR1 is SGHTA and CDR2 is FQGNSA. This receptor was taken from a male donor with ankylosing spondylitis or in good health (not recorded which). The sequencing sample was made of blood, either unsorted or a sorted T cell fraction (not recorded which). This chain uses TRBV7-2 with TRBJ1-1; 10 bases agree with TRBD1. The CDR3 sequence is CASSPTGQGVNTEAFF. The CDR3 DNA is TGTGCCAGCAGCCCTACCGGACAGGGGGTGAACACTGAAGCTTTCTTT.